The 17 T cell receptor beta chains reported below all come from one sample, sequenced in a study of human T cells and chemical hapten exposure. One entry per CDR3 protein results from TCRdb running MiXCR on the RACE reads. There are about 200,000 distinct CDR3 sequences in the sample; approximately 26% occur only once, and over 2% lies in the top ten. Regarding time point: patch test 3, about 24 weeks after DPC sensitization. As to treatment: therapeutic diphenylcyclopropenone sensitization with weekly scalp DPC. Sequencing was performed on whole blood, taken in connection with sensitization to the hapten diphenylcyclopropenone (DPC). These receptors all stem from a woman in her forties with alopecia areata. Some clones in this sample may be carry-over from other donors' samples.

This clonotype was seen more than once but under ten times. The V gene is TRBV29-1, the J gene TRBJ2-7, with a weak D call TRBD2 (6 bases). The CDR3 covers 12 residues. Germline loops: CDR1 SQVTM, CDR2 ANQGSEA. Trimming removed 6 bases at V and 6 bases at J, with 15 bases between. The DNA of the CDR3 is TGCAGCGTCCGCGGGGCGGTATCCGAGCAGTACTTC. Translation: CSVRGAVSEQYF.

This clonotype was seen a single time. J is TRBJ2-7 and V is TRBV28; 10 bases map to TRBD1. V shed 5 bases, J shed 4 bases, and the junction held 5 bases outside the gene matches. The germline CDR1 and CDR2 sequences are MDHEN and SYDVKM. CDR3 length: 14 residues. CDR3 nucleotides: TGTGCCAGCAGTATGACAGGGGGCAAGTACGAGCAGTACTTC. Its translation: CASSMTGGKYEQYF.

This clonotype was found a few times. In DNA, the CDR3 is TGTGCCAGCAGCTGGGACTGGAATGAGCAGTTCTTC. Its translation is CASSWDWNEQFF. The chain carries TRBV11-2 and TRBJ2-1, with D possibly being TRBD2 (6 bases). Germline CDR1 and CDR2: SGHAT and FQNNGV. This CDR3 contains 12 residues. Trimming removed 4 bases from V and 7 bases from J, with 8 bases in between.

The chain links TRBV7-8 to TRBJ2-7, with 7 bases that match TRBD1. Trimming at V came to 3 bases and at J to 3 bases, leaving 5 bases not matched to a gene. This CDR3 region has 14 residues. The germline V gene encodes CDR1 SGHVS and CDR2 FQNEAQ. The CDR3 DNA follows: TGTGCCAGCAGCTTCACGGGACAGCTCTACGAGCAGTACTTC. This gives the protein CASSFTGQLYEQYF.

This clonotype has just a few counts. J is TRBJ2-7 and V is TRBV4-2, with D uncertain. Germline CDR1 LGHNA, CDR2 YNFKEQ. This CDR3 has 13 residues. V lost 3 bases and J 4 bases, leaving 10 bases between the germline ends. The CDR3 loop reads CASSQNDWYEQYF. The CDR3 region has the DNA TGTGCCAGCAGCCAGAATGACTGGTACGAGCAGTACTTC.

This rearrangement joins TRBV7-8 to TRBJ1-1; D remains ambiguous. This CDR3 region has 15 residues. V gave up 5 bases and J gave up 5 bases, with 18 bases separating them. Germline V lookup: CDR1 SGHVS, CDR2 FQNEAQ. As DNA, the CDR3 is TGTGCCAGCAGCCCGAGCCCCGGAGGCCTTACTGAAGCTTTCTTT. Its translation is CASSPSPGGLTEAFF.

This clonotype came up many times. The chain has TRBV6-2 or TRBV6-3 and TRBJ1-1; 7 positions match TRBD1. There are 14 residues in the CDR3. Germline values: CDR1 MNHEY, CDR2 SVGEGT. V was pared by 6 bases and J by 1 base, with 5 bases of the junction left unmatched. The CDR3 here is CASSYRGGNTEAFF. CDR3 DNA: TGTGCCAGCAGCTACAGGGGAGGGAACACTGAAGCTTTCTTT.

The chain has TRBV6-6 and TRBJ2-5; D may be TRBD2 (5 bases). This CDR3 has 12 residues. Germline V CDR1 and CDR2: MNHNY, SVGAGI (reference sequence). Trimming took 8 bases from V and 7 from J, leaving 14 bases between them. The CDR3 bases are TGTGCCAGCCTCTCGCGGGCACGGACCCAGTACTTC. Translated, it gives CASLSRARTQYF.

The chain employs TRBV9 and TRBJ2-5; D call uncertain. Trimming took off 2 bases at V and 0 bases at J, with 8 bases between the two ends. The CDR3 spans 14 residues. The germline V gene has CDR1 SGDLS and CDR2 YYNGEE. CDR3 nucleotides: TGTGCCAGCAGCGTCTCCGGCCACCAAGAGACCCAGTACTTC. Translating it yields CASSVSGHQETQYF. Using reference TRBV9 and TRBJ2-5 for the parts outside the CDR3, the full variable domain is DSGVTQTPKHLITATGQRVTLRCSPRSGDLSVYWYQQSLDQGLQFLIQYYNGEERAKGNILERFSAQQFPDLHSELNLSSLELGDSALYFCASSVSGHQETQYFGPGTRLLVL.

This chain joins TRBV20-1 and TRBJ1-4; the D gene is possibly TRBD1 (5 bases). Germline V CDR1 and CDR2: DFQATT, SNEGSKA (reference sequence). The V gene lost 0 bases and the J gene lost 8 bases, with 13 bases spanning the gap. The CDR3 is made up of 14 amino acids. The CDR3 DNA reads TGCAGTGCTAGAGATCGGAGAGGGGACGAAAAACTGTTTTTT. It codes for CSARDRRGDEKLFF.

The rearrangement links TRBV6-2 or TRBV6-3 to TRBJ1-2; no firm D call. The germline V gene has CDR1 MNHEY and CDR2 SVGEGT. Trimming took 5 bases from V and 4 from J, leaving 20 bases between them. CDR3 length equals 16 residues. The CDR3 DNA follows: TGTGCCAGCAGTCACCAGACCCCGGCGGGGATCTATGGCTACACCTTC. It translates to CASSHQTPAGIYGYTF.

This clonotype came up many times. The V gene is TRBV7-3, the J gene TRBJ1-5; D unclear. The CDR3 contains 15 residues. Germline V lookup: CDR1 SGHTA, CDR2 FQGTGA. V lost 1 base to trimming and J lost 0 bases, with 7 bases between them. The CDR3 bases are TGTGCCAGCAGCTTAAACGGTTATAGCAATCAGCCCCAGCATTTT. It codes for CASSLNGYSNQPQHF.

The chain joins TRBV25-1 to TRBJ1-6, with D possibly TRBD1 on 5 matching bases. Germline-derived CDR1 and CDR2 are MGHDK and SYGVNS. The ends were cut back, 6 bases at V and 4 bases at J, with 7 bases in the middle. CDR3 length: 13 amino acids. CDR3 in DNA: TGTGCCAGCAGGACAGCATATAATTCACCCCTCCACTTT. It yields the protein CASRTAYNSPLHF.

The chain has TRBV20-1 and TRBJ2-5; unclear D gene. From germline, CDR1 is DFQATT and CDR2 SNEGSKA (reference sequence). Trimming took 3 bases from V and 4 from J, leaving 9 bases between them. This CDR3 region has 12 residues. CDR3 nucleotide sequence: TGCAGTGCTAGTTCCGGCGGAGAGACCCAGTACTTC. This gives the protein CSASSGGETQYF.

This chain links TRBV7-9 with TRBJ2-7; no firm D call. The V gene's germline CDR1 is SEHNR and CDR2 FQNEAQ (reference sequence). This CDR3 contains 15 residues. The V and J ends lost 1 base and 3 bases respectively, with 13 bases between them. The CDR3 spells CASSLGPLPNYEQYF. The CDR3 bases are TGTGCCAGCAGCTTAGGCCCCCTTCCAAACTACGAGCAGTACTTC.

The rearrangement uses TRBV4-1 and TRBJ2-3, with 7 positions matching TRBD2. V shed 4 bases, J shed 4 bases, and the junction held 11 bases outside the gene matches. Per the germline V gene, CDR1 is MGHRA and CDR2 is YSYEKL. This CDR3 is built from 16 residues. The CDR3, as DNA: TGCGCCAGCAGCCCGTCGGGGAGGCTAGCGGCAGATACGCAGTATTTT. It encodes CASSPSGRLAADTQYF.

J is TRBJ2-3 and V is TRBV12-3 or TRBV12-4; no clear D. The V gene lost 3 bases and the J gene lost 4 bases, with 11 bases spanning the gap. The length of the CDR3 is 14 residues. CDR3 DNA sequence: TGTGCCAGCAGTTTTGGCCCCGGAGCAGATACGCAGTATTTT. Protein: CASSFGPGADTQYF.